Described below is a single T cell receptor beta chain sequence and its context. The antigen remains unidentified. These gene names are mouse names. The read stops 1 residue short of the end of the CDR3; the missing end is completed from the germline J gene. The assay was immunoSEQ multiplex PCR, and TCRdb's table has in-frame clones only and misses some. The sample consists of more than 20,000 clones, 72% of them appearing once. These data belong to a study of tissue T cells after allogeneic stem cell transplantation. General study points: Blood and spleen captured only part of the tissue TCR repertoire. Shared clones across patients were few; motif clustering revealed tissue-specific shared signatures. Sampling depth was limited, and the cohort was small and clinically varied. Alloreactivity or antigen specificity of tissue TCRs was not determined; some clones might be host cells.

This CDR3 has 13 residues. CDR1 is MSHET, CDR2 SYDVDS, per germline. The V end was cut by 6 bases, the J end by 0 bases, with 8 bases between. The chain recombines TRBV29 with TRBJ1-1; maybe TRBD1 (5 bases). The sequence was collected from a female BALB/c mouse in good health. MHC haplotype: H2-d. Specimen: spleen. The CDR3 reads CASRGRANTEVFF. The sequenced CDR3 bases are TGTGCTAGCAGGGGGCGTGCAAACACAGAAGTCTTC.